This T cell receptor beta chain is drawn from a study of blood T cell repertoires in COVID-19. Looking at the study overall: Donors in the United States, Italy and Spain gave samples during acute or convalescent COVID-19. In each case, the material was cDNA or gDNA derived from T cells, B-cell-depleted T cells, or PBMCs.

Original handling: From reference gene primer amplification, estimates of nucleated cell counts were derived. Assay: immunoSEQ multiplex PCR; the TCRdb copy retains only in-frame clones and omits some. V, J and clone size reflect that table, while D and trimming were determined from the DNA. The table shows more than 110,000 clones, with about 86% occurring only once. Sequenced: peripheral blood. The TCR originated in a woman aged 40 to 49 with acute or convalescent COVID-19.

This chain's CDR3 is CSALLNTEAFF. The CDR3, as DNA: TGCAGTGCTCTTCTTAACACTGAAGCTTTCTTT. V usage is TRBV20-1 and J usage is TRBJ1-1; no firm D call. The CDR3 runs to 11 residues. V was cut by 5 bases and J by 2 bases, with 6 bases left in between. CDR1 DFQATT and CDR2 SNEGSKA come from the germline V gene (reference sequence).